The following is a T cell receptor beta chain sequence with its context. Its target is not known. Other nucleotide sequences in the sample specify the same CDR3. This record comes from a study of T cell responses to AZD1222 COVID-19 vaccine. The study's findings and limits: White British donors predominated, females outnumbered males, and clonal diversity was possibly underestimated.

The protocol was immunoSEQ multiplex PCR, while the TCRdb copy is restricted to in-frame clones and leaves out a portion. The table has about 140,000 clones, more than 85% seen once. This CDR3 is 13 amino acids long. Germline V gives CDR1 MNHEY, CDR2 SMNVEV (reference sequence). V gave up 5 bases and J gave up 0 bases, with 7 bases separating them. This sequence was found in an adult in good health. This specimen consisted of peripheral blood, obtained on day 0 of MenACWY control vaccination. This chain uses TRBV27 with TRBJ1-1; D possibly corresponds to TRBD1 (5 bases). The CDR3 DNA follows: TGTGCCAGCAGTGGACAAATGAACACTGAAGCTTTCTTT. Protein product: CASSGQMNTEAFF.